These 16 T cell receptor beta chains share one sample of origin, sequenced in a study of T cells expressing NK-cell markers. After re-calling the 5' RACE reads, TCRdb lists one entry per CDR3 protein, DNA absent. The sample totals some 280,000 distinct CDR3 sequences. Sequenced sample: blood T cells: a sorted CD56 or NKG2C T cell subset, CD4+ or CD8+ T cells, or bulk PBMC T cells (not recorded which). These TCRs come from a man younger than 30 in good health.

The rearrangement uses TRBV24-1 and TRBJ2-3; the D gene TCRdb calls, TRBD1, cannot be checked with no DNA. This CDR3 has 16 residues. Germline loops: CDR1 KGHDR, CDR2 SFDVKD. CDR3 residues: CATGPRGGEQADTQYF.

The V gene is TRBV20-1, the J gene TRBJ1-2. The CDR3 sequence is 12 residues long. CDR1 is DFQATT, CDR2 SNEGSKA, per germline (reference sequence). This CDR3 is CSARGIGYGYTF.

The genes are TRBV12-3 or TRBV12-4 and TRBJ1-1. This CDR3 region has 17 residues. The CDR3 here is CATTEGNRNKMNTEAFF.

This chain's CDR3 is CASVGLAGGLSTDTQYF. The chain employs TRBV5-5 and TRBJ2-3; absent DNA, TCRdb's TRBD2 call cannot be checked. Looked up from germline, CDR1 is SGHKS and CDR2 is YYEKEE (reference sequence). This CDR3 has 17 residues. The full variable domain, in which reference TRBV5-5 and TRBJ2-3 provide the parts outside the CDR3, is DAGVTQSPTHLIKTRGQQVTLRCSPISGHKSVSWYQQVLGQGPQFIFQYYEKEERGRGNFPDRFSARQFPNYSSELNVNALLLGDSALYLCASVGLAGGLSTDTQYFGPGTRLTVL.

The chain employs TRBV7-8 and TRBJ2-7; TCRdb designates TRBD2, a call that cannot be tested without DNA. Germline V lookup: CDR1 SGHVS, CDR2 FQNEAQ. The CDR3 totals 15 residues. The CDR3 sequence is CASSSRSRLAGEQYF.

The chain employs TRBV5-1 and TRBJ2-5; without DNA, the TCRdb call of TRBD2 cannot be checked. This CDR3 has 17 residues. The germline gives CDR1 SGHRS, CDR2 YFSETQ. The CDR3 reads CASSLTSGTPGQRTQYF.

The chain recombines TRBV7-2 with TRBJ2-1; TCRdb designates TRBD1, a call that cannot be tested without DNA. Germline CDR1 is SGHTA and CDR2 is FQGNSA. CDR3 size: 15 residues. The CDR3: CASSRDSRTYNEQFF.

This chain links TRBV20-1 with TRBJ2-1; lacking DNA, the TRBD2 call made by TCRdb goes unchecked. CDR3 length: 15 amino acids. Germline V gene sequence: CDR1 DFQATT, CDR2 SNEGSKA (reference sequence). The CDR3 sequence is CSARDGAGGVNEQFF.

The chain uses TRBV29-1 and TRBJ2-1; TCRdb outputs TRBD1, but without DNA this stays unchecked. The CDR3 is 14 residues long. CDR1 is SQVTM, CDR2 ANQGSEA, per germline. The CDR3 reads CSVKNRGAYNEQFF.

The J gene is TRBJ2-2, the V gene TRBV24-1; lacking DNA, the TRBD2 call made by TCRdb goes unchecked. This CDR3 has 16 amino acids. Germline V gives CDR1 KGHDR, CDR2 SFDVKD. This CDR3 reads CATSDSNSGSLGELFF.

The chain uses TRBV5-1 and TRBJ2-3; no DNA is available, so the TRBD2 call from TCRdb remains unchecked. The germline gives CDR1 SGHRS, CDR2 YFSETQ. The CDR3 covers 17 residues. The CDR3 sequence is CASSPSGSRPSTDTQYF. Looking up the rest from reference TRBV5-1 and TRBJ2-3 gives the full variable domain: KAGVTQTPRYLIKTRGQQVTLSCSPISGHRSVSWYQQTPGQGLQFLFEYFSETQRNKGNFPGRFSGRQFSNSRSEMNVSTLELGDSALYLCASSPSGSRPSTDTQYFGPGTRLTVL.

This CDR3 reads CSAISTSGGVYEQYF. V usage is TRBV20-1 and J usage is TRBJ2-7; TCRdb lists TRBD2, though no DNA is available to test this call. The CDR3 is 15 amino acids. CDR1 and CDR2 from the germline V gene are DFQATT and SNEGSKA (reference sequence).

The J gene is TRBJ2-4, the V gene TRBV4-3; TCRdb reports TRBD1, a call that lacks DNA to check it against. CDR3 length equals 16 residues. In germline, CDR1 is LGHNA, CDR2 YSLEER. CDR3 sequence: CASSQGDRVSRNIQYF.

The rearrangement uses TRBV5-4 and TRBJ2-7; TCRdb gives TRBD2 as the D gene, but with no DNA this cannot be confirmed. Germline CDR1 SGHNT, CDR2 YYREEE (reference sequence). The length of the CDR3 is 15 residues. The CDR3 sequence is CASSLGLAEPYEQYF.

The CDR3 loop is CSGRRDLRNSPLHF. V is TRBV20-1 and J is TRBJ1-6; the D call from TCRdb, TRBD1, cannot be confirmed without DNA. CDR3 length: 14 residues. CDR1 is DFQATT, CDR2 SNEGSKA, per germline (reference sequence).

V is TRBV5-1 and J is TRBJ1-5. Germline V gene lookup returns CDR1 SGHRS and CDR2 YFSETQ. There are 14 residues in the CDR3. CDR3 protein: CASSLEGIRQPQHF.